Listed here are 31 T cell receptor beta chains from one sample, sequenced in a study of T cells expressing NK-cell markers (TCRdb year 2020). Libraries came from 5' RACE. The listed sequencing device is Illumina HiSeq 2000. TCRdb reprocessed the reads, and each CDR3 protein sequence is entered once, without DNA. The table for this sample records about 440,000 distinct CDR3 sequences. Of the sample, roughly 8% is held by the ten largest clones. Sequencing input: blood T cells: a sorted CD56 or NKG2C T cell subset, CD4+ or CD8+ T cells, or bulk PBMC T cells (not recorded which). The receptors were sampled from a woman between 18 and 70 years old in good health.

The chain links TRBV12-3 or TRBV12-4 to TRBJ2-2; TCRdb reports TRBD1, a call that lacks DNA to check it against. This CDR3 is built from 17 residues. The CDR3 spells CASSSRTGQGNTGELFF.

This rearrangement joins TRBV12-3 or TRBV12-4 to TRBJ2-1; TCRdb outputs TRBD1, but without DNA this stays unchecked. This CDR3 is built from 17 residues. CDR3 sequence: CASSPSGGAPPYNEQFF.

This sequence joins TRBV7-9 and TRBJ1-6; TCRdb proposes TRBD1, but this gene call is untestable without DNA. Looked up from germline, CDR1 is SEHNR and CDR2 is FQNEAQ (reference sequence). The CDR3 length is 14 residues. CDR3 residues: CASSLDRGVRPLHF. The whole variable domain, remainder taken from reference TRBV7-9 and TRBJ1-6, is DTGVSQNPRHKITKRGQNVTFRCDPISEHNRLYWYRQTLGQGPEFLTYFQNEAQLEKSRLLSDRFSAERPKGSFSTLEIQRTEQGDSAMYLCASSLDRGVRPLHFGNGTRLTVT.

V usage is TRBV7-2 and J usage is TRBJ2-5. Germline V lookup: CDR1 SGHTA, CDR2 FQGNSA. This CDR3 contains 14 residues. The CDR3 region is CASSIHYSLETQYF. Supplemented by reference TRBV7-2 and TRBJ2-5, the full variable domain reads GAGVSQSPSNKVTEKGKDVELRCDPISGHTALYWYRQSLGQGLEFLIYFQGNSAPDKSGLPSDRFSAERTGGSVSTLTIQRTQQEDSAVYLCASSIHYSLETQYFGPGTRLLVL.

J is TRBJ1-2 and V is TRBV4-1; the TRBD1 assignment by TCRdb is unverifiable without DNA. The germline V gene encodes CDR1 MGHRA and CDR2 YSYEKL. The length of the CDR3 is 14 residues. The CDR3 protein is CASSQDREYYGYTF.

The V and J genes are TRBV5-1 and TRBJ2-2; as DNA is missing, the TRBD1 call by TCRdb cannot be tested. Germline lookup yields CDR1 SGHRS and CDR2 YFSETQ. This CDR3 is built from 16 residues. CDR3: CASSPQGGLTTGELFF.

This chain joins TRBV18 and TRBJ2-4. CDR1 KGHSH and CDR2 LQKENI come from the germline V gene. This CDR3 is built from 14 residues. The CDR3 sequence is CASSPNLAKNIQYF.

The gene calls are TRBV4-3 and TRBJ1-5; lacking DNA, the TRBD1 call made by TCRdb goes unchecked. CDR1 and CDR2 (germline): LGHNA, YSLEER. CDR3 length: 15 residues. CDR3 sequence: CASSGDRDSNQPQHF.

J is TRBJ2-7 and V is TRBV10-3; checking the TCRdb D call of TRBD2 is not possible without DNA. Germline V gene lookup returns CDR1 ENHRY and CDR2 SYGVKD. The CDR3 has 14 amino acids. CDR3: CAIKRGPDQYEQYF.

V is TRBV5-1 and J is TRBJ1-1. CDR3 size: 15 residues. Germline V gene lookup returns CDR1 SGHRS and CDR2 YFSETQ. The CDR3 loop reads CASSLEGRQIQEAFF.

This chain connects TRBV4-3 to TRBJ2-5; TCRdb proposes TRBD1, but this gene call is untestable without DNA. Germline V lookup: CDR1 LGHNA, CDR2 YSLEER. The CDR3 spans 15 residues. CDR3: CASSQDWGQGKTQYF.

This chain joins TRBV12-3 or TRBV12-4 and TRBJ2-2; TCRdb proposes TRBD2, but this gene call is untestable without DNA. The CDR3 loop spans 12 amino acids. CDR3 sequence: CASSPEVGELFF.

The chain employs TRBV6-5 and TRBJ2-7. CDR3 length: 12 amino acids. Germline lookup yields CDR1 MNHEY and CDR2 SVGAGI. CDR3 residues: CASSGRNGEQYF.

V gene TRBV24-1 combines with J gene TRBJ2-1; checking the TCRdb D call of TRBD1 is not possible without DNA. This CDR3 comprises 12 residues. Per germline, CDR1 KGHDR and CDR2 SFDVKD. CDR3 loop: CATSDLGDEQFF.

The gene calls are TRBV15 and TRBJ2-2. Germline-derived CDR1 and CDR2 are LNHNV and YYDKDF (reference sequence). The CDR3 consists of 14 residues. The chain's CDR3 is CATRVTWSTGELFF.

This clonotype is labeled medium-sized (0.01 to 0.1%) based on frequency. The chain uses TRBV12-3 or TRBV12-4 and TRBJ2-7; TCRdb gives TRBD1 as the D gene, but with no DNA this cannot be confirmed. The CDR3 spans 14 residues. CDR3 loop: CASSFQGTGYEQYF.

This chain links TRBV29-1 with TRBJ2-2; the D call from TCRdb, TRBD1, cannot be confirmed without DNA. Germline V gives CDR1 SQVTM, CDR2 ANQGSEA. This CDR3 has 15 amino acids. The CDR3 loop reads CSVAQGAPNTGELFF.

V and J are TRBV7-9 and TRBJ2-1; TCRdb indicates TRBD1, and absent DNA this call remains unverified. The germline gives CDR1 SEHNR, CDR2 FQNEAQ (reference sequence). The length of the CDR3 is 17 residues. CDR3 region: CASSEWGGQSSYNEQFF.

The V and J genes are TRBV20-1 and TRBJ2-3; without DNA, the TCRdb call of TRBD1 cannot be checked. Germline values: CDR1 DFQATT, CDR2 SNEGSKA (reference sequence). The CDR3 contains 13 residues. CDR3: CSASPPRSDTQYF.

The rearrangement joins TRBV19 to TRBJ2-5. Per the germline V gene, CDR1 is LNHDA and CDR2 is SQIVND (reference sequence). This CDR3 comprises 14 residues. CDR3 amino acids: CASSSRYSQETQYF.

The CDR3 is CASSLDPLAGGLNEQFF. The chain carries TRBV7-6 and TRBJ2-1; the D gene TCRdb calls, TRBD2, cannot be checked with no DNA. This CDR3 contains 17 residues. CDR1 is SGHVS and CDR2 is FNYEAQ in the germline V gene. The full variable domain, completed using reference TRBV7-6 and TRBJ2-1, is GAGVSQSPRYKVTKRGQDVALRCDPISGHVSLYWYRQALGQGPEFLTYFNYEAQQDKSGLPNDRFSAERPEGSISTLTIQRTEQRDSAMYRCASSLDPLAGGLNEQFFGPGTRLTVL.

The chain is built from TRBV10-3 and TRBJ1-3. The CDR3 runs to 14 residues. Germline CDR1 and CDR2: ENHRY and SYGVKD. This chain's CDR3 is CAISNSPSGNTIYF.

This chain's CDR3 is CASRITGTDTQYF. The chain employs TRBV6-1 and TRBJ2-3. The CDR3 consists of 13 residues. Germline V CDR1 and CDR2: MNHNS, SASEGT.

This sequence joins TRBV12-3 or TRBV12-4 and TRBJ2-5. The CDR3 runs to 15 residues. This CDR3 is CASSLRSSLGQTQYF.

The chain joins TRBV12-3 or TRBV12-4 to TRBJ2-7; no DNA is available, so the TRBD1 call from TCRdb remains unchecked. This CDR3 has 15 residues. CDR3 in amino acids: CASTPGTGSSYEQYF.

The chain combines TRBV10-3 with TRBJ2-7; the D gene TCRdb calls, TRBD2, cannot be checked with no DNA. Germline assignment: CDR1 ENHRY and CDR2 SYGVKD. The CDR3 consists of 13 residues. This CDR3 reads CAISDRAPYEQYF.

The chain uses TRBV7-9 and TRBJ2-7. Germline CDR1 is SEHNR and CDR2 is FQNEAQ (reference sequence). The CDR3 consists of 11 residues. The CDR3 protein is CASSFAYEQYF.

The chain recombines TRBV6-2 or TRBV6-3 with TRBJ1-5; the TRBD1 assignment by TCRdb is unverifiable without DNA. In germline, CDR1 is MNHEY, CDR2 SVGEGT. The CDR3 covers 15 residues. This chain's CDR3 is CASNQGQGVSQPQHF.

The chain uses TRBV20-1 and TRBJ2-1; TCRdb gives TRBD2 as the D gene, but with no DNA this cannot be confirmed. The CDR3 contains 16 residues. Germline CDR1 DFQATT, CDR2 SNEGSKA (reference sequence). CDR3 protein: CSAREWLAGGYNEQFF.

The chain uses TRBV20-1 and TRBJ1-6. The CDR3 sequence is 14 residues long. CDR1 DFQATT and CDR2 SNEGSKA come from the germline V gene (reference sequence). This chain's CDR3 is CSARDEGRDSPLHF.

This chain connects TRBV7-2 to TRBJ2-7; TCRdb gives TRBD1 as the D gene, but with no DNA this cannot be confirmed. Per the germline V gene, CDR1 is SGHTA and CDR2 is FQGNSA. The CDR3 has 12 residues. The CDR3 sequence: CASSLVGREQYF.